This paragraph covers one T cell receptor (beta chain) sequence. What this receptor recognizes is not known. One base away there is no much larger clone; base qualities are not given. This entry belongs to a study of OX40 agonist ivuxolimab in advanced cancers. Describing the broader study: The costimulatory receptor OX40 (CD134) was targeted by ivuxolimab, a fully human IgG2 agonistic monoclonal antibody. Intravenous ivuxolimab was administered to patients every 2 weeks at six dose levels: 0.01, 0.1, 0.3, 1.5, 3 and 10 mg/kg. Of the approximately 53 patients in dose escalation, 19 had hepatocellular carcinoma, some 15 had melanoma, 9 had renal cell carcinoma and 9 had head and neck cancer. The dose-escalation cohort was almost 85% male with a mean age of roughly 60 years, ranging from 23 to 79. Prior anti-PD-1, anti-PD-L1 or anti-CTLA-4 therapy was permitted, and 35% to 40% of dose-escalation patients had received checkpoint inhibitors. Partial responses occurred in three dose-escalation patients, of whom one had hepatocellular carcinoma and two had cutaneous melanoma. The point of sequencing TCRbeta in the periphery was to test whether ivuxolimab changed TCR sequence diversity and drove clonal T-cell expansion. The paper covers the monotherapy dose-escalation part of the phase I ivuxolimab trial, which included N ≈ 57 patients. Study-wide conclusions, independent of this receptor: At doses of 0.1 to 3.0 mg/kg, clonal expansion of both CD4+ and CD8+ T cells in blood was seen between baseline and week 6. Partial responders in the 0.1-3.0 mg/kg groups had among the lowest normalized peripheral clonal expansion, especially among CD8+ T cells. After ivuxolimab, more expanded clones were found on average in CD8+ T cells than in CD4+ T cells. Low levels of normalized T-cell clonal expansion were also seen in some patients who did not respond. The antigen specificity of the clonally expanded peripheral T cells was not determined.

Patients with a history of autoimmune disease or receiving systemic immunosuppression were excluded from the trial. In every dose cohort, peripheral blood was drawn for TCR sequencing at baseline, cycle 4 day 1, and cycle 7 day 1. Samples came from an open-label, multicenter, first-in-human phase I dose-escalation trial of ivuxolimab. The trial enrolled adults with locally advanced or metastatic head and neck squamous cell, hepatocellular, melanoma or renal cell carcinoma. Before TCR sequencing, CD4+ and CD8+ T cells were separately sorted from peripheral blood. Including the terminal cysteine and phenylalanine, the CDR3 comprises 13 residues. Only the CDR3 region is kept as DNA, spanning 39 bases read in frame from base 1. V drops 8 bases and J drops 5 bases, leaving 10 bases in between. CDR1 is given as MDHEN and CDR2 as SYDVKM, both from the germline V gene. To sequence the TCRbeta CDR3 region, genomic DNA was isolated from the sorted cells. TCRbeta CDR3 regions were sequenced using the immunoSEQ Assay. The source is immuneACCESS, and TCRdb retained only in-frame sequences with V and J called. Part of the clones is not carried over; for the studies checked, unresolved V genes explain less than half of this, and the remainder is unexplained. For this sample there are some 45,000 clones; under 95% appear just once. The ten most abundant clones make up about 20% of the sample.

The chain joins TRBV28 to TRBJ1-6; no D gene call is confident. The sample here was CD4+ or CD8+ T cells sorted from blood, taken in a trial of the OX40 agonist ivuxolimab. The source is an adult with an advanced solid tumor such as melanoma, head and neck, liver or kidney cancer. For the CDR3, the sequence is CASRKTDNSPLHF. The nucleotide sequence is TGTGCCAGCCGTAAGACTGATAATTCACCCCTCCACTTT.